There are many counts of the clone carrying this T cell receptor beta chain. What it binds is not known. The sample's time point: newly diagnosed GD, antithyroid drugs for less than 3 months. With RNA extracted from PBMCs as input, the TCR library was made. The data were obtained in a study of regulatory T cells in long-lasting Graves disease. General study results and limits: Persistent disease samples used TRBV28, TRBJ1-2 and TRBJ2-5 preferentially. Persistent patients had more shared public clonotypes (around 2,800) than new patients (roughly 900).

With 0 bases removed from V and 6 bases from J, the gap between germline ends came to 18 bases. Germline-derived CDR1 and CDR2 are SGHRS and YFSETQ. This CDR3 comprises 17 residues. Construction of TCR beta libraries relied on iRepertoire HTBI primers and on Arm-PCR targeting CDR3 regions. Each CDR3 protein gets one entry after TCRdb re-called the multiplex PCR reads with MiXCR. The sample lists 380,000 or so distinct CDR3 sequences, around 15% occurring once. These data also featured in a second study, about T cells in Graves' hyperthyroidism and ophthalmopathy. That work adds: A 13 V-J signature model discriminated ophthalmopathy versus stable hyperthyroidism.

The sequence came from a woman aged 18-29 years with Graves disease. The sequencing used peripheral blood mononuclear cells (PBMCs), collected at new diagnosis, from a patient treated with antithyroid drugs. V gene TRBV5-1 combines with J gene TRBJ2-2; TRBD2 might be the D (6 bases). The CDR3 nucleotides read TGCGCCAGCAGCTTGGCAGTAGGTTTCGGGGACTCCGGGGAGCTGTTTTTT. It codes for CASSLAVGFGDSGELFF.